Below are 5 T cell receptor beta chains sequenced from a single sample in a study of spatial heterogeneity in lung cancer. The time point denotes: sample taken at primary tumor resection. Tumor, nontumor lung or frozen PBMC supplied whole RNA, sequenced without sorting. Via MiXCR, TCRdb re-called the 5' RACE reads, giving one row per CDR3 protein. This sample yields around 4,100 distinct CDR3 sequences, of which roughly 50% are seen a single time; 75% to 80% belongs to the top ten. The starting material was PBMCs, obtained at surgery. The receptor set was obtained from a female donor with early-stage non-small cell lung cancer.

This clonotype came up a few times. As an off-target read in a library built for alpha chains, this beta chain has a frequency of little significance. This chain links TRBV6-5 with TRBJ2-3; D gene ambiguous. The CDR3 contains 11 residues. The germline V gene has CDR1 MNHEY and CDR2 SVGAGI. V was clipped by 2 bases and J by 5 bases, with 2 bases between them. The CDR3 loop is CASSYEDTQYF. The CDR3 DNA follows: TGTGCCAGCAGTTACGAAGATACGCAGTATTTT.

With respect to this clonotype: With the library built for alpha chains, this beta chain is off target and its frequency is not meaningful. This chain links TRBV7-3 with TRBJ2-1; the match to TRBD2 covers 9 bases. The junction had 9 bases not matched to a gene; V was cut back by 3 bases and J by 6 bases. The CDR3 is 16 amino acids. CDR1 is SGHTA and CDR2 is FQGTGA in the germline V gene. CDR3 DNA sequence: TGTGCCAGCAGCTTGACTAGCGGAAGGTGGAGCAATGAGCAGTTCTTC. Protein product: CASSLTSGRWSNEQFF.

The sample holds a few counts of this clonotype. In a library made to pick up alpha chains, this beta chain is a stray read with a size that means little. This chain joins TRBV2 and TRBJ2-7, with D unresolved. The V and J ends lost 8 bases and 3 bases respectively, with 8 bases between them. The CDR3 has 11 amino acids. CDR1 and CDR2 (germline): SNHLY, FYNNEI. The CDR3 is CASLDGYEQYF. As DNA, the CDR3 is TGTGCCAGCTTAGACGGCTACGAGCAGTACTTC.

As concerns this clonotype: This beta chain lies outside the target of a library built for alpha chains; its clone size means little. The chain uses TRBV7-9 and TRBJ2-5, with TRBD1 matching over 7 bases. The CDR3 covers 13 residues. Per germline, CDR1 SEHNR and CDR2 FQNEAQ (reference sequence). Trimming cost V 6 bases and J 0 bases; bases outside gene matches: 1. The CDR3 DNA reads TGTGCCAGCAGTACAGGGGACCAAGAGACCCAGTACTTC. It specifies CASSTGDQETQYF.

As for this clonotype: In a library made to pick up alpha chains, this beta chain is a stray read with a size that means little. V is TRBV7-9 and J is TRBJ2-1; 7 nucleotides agree with TRBD2. Germline values: CDR1 SEHNR, CDR2 FQNEAQ (reference sequence). This CDR3 is built from 16 residues. Trimming at V came to 1 base and at J to 2 bases, leaving 5 bases not matched to a gene. The CDR3 DNA follows: TGTGCCAGCAGCTTAGGTGGGGGAGGGCCCTACAATGAGCAGTTCTTC. This codes for CASSLGGGGPYNEQFF.